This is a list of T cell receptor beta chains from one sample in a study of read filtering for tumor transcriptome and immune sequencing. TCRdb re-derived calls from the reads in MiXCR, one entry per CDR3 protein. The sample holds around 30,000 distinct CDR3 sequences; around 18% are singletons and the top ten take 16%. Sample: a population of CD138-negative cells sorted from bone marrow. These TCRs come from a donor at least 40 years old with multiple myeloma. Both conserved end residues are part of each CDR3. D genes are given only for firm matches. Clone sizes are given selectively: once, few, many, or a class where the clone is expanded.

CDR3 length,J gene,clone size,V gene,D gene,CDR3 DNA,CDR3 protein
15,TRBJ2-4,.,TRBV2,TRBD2,TGTGCCGGCAGGGGGACTAGCGGGAGATCGGATACGCAGTACTTT,CAGRGTSGRSDTQYF
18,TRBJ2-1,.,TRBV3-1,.,TGTGCCAGCAGCCAAGAGGGATCCAGCAGGGCCGAGATCGATGAGCGGTTCTTC,CASSQEGSSRAEIDERFF
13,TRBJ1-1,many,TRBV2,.,TGTGCCGGGGGAGGGACTCAAAACACTGAAGCTTTCTTT,CAGGGTQNTEAFF
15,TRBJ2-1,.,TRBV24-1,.,TGTGCCACCAGTGACGCGCTGGGGCCCCACAATGAGCAGTTCTTC,CATSDALGPHNEQFF
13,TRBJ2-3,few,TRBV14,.,TGTGCCAGCAGCCAAGATTGGGAGCGTACGCAGTATTTT,CASSQDWERTQYF
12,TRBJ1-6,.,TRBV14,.,TGTGCCAGCAGCCAACTTGGTTCACCCCTCCACTTT,CASSQLGSPLHF
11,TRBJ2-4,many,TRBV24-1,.,TGTGCCACCAGTGACTCCTCAATTCAGTACTTC,CATSDSSIQYF
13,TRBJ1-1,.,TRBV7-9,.,TGTGCCAGCAGCGAAGGAGGGAACACTGAAGCTTACTTT,CASSEGGNTEAYF
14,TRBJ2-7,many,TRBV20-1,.,TGCAGTGCCCTCCGACGGGGGGCTTCCTACGAGCAGTACTTC,CSALRRGASYEQYF
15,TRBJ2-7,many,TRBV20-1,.,TGCAGTGCTAGAGGAGTCGAGGGGGACCTTTACGAGCAGTACTTC,CSARGVEGDLYEQYF
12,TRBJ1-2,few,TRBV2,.,TGTGCCAGCAGTAAAAGGGTTGACGGCTACACCTTC,CASSKRVDGYTF
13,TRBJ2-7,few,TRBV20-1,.,TGCAGTGCTAGATCTGGGAGCTCCTACGAGCAGTACTTC,CSARSGSSYEQYF
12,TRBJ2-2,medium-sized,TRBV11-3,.,TGTGCCAGCAGCCATGGTACCGGGGAGCTGTTTTTT,CASSHGTGELFF
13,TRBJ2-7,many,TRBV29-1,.,TGCAGCGTTGAGACTGGTGGGGGTTACGAGCAGTACTTC,CSVETGGGYEQYF
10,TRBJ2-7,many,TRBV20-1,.,TGCAGTGGCTTGTTCTACGAGCAGTACTTC,CSGLFYEQYF
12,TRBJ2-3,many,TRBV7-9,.,TGTGCCAGCAGCCAAACCTCAGATACGCAGTATTTT,CASSQTSDTQYF
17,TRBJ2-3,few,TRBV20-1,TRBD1,TGCAGTGCTAGAGATCCTTTCGCACAGGGGGGCACAGATACGCAGTATTTT,CSARDPFAQGGTDTQYF
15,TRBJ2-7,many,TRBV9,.,TGTGCCAGCAGCGTAGAGGGGGGACCTCCAAACGAGCAGTACTTC,CASSVEGGPPNEQYF
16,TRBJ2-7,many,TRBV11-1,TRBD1,TGTGCCAGCAGCCCACCGAGGGCAGGGGGCCTCTACGAGCAGTACTTC,CASSPPRAGGLYEQYF
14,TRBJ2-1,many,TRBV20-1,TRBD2,TGCAGTGCTGCGCCGGGACTAGCCCTCAATGAGCAGTTCTTC,CSAAPGLALNEQFF
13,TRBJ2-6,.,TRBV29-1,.,TGCAGCGTTGCGAGCTCTGGGGCCAACGTCCTGACTTTC,CSVASSGANVLTF
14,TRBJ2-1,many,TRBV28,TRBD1,TGTGCCAGCAGTTTGGGACAGTCCTACAATGAGCAGTTCTTC,CASSLGQSYNEQFF
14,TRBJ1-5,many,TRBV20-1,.,TGCAGTGCTAGGGGGGGGGAACAGCTTGAGCCCCAGCATTTT,CSARGGEQLEPQHF
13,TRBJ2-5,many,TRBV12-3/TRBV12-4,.,TGTGCCAGCAGTTTCGACAGGCCAGAGACCCAGTACTTC,CASSFDRPETQYF
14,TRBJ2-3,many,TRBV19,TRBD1,TGTGCCAGTAGTACCGGCAGGGGGCAAGATACGCAGTATTTT,CASSTGRGQDTQYF
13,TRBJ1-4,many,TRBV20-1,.,TGCAGTGCTAGCGGACCGGGGGATGAAAAACTGTTTTTT,CSASGPGDEKLFF
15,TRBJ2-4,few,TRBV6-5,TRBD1,TGTGCCAGCAGGCCCCACGGGACAGGGCCGAACATTCAGTACTTC,CASRPHGTGPNIQYF
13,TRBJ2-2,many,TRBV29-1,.,TGCAGCGTATCCGGGTCAGCTACCGGGGAGCTGTTTTTT,CSVSGSATGELFF
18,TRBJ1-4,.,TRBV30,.,TGTGCCTGGAGCGCCCCCAGGGCAGGGGCGGGACGCGGCGCTTGGCTGTTTTTT,CAWSAPRAGAGRGAWLFF
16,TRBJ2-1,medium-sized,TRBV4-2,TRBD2,TGTGCCAGCAGCCAAGATCGGCGGGGGGGTTACAATGAGCAGTTCTTC,CASSQDRRGGYNEQFF
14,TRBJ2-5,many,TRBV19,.,TGTGCCAGTAGTATCCGGGACACCAAAGAGACCCAGTACTTC,CASSIRDTKETQYF
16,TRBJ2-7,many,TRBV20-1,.,TGCAGTGCTAGAGATTGGGGCGGAGGGTTCAGTTACGAGCAGTACTTC,CSARDWGGGFSYEQYF
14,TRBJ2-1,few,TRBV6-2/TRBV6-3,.,TGTGCCAGCAGTTACTCGCAGGGGCGTGGTGAGCAGTTCTTC,CASSYSQGRGEQFF
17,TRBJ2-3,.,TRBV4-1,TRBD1,TGCGCCAGCAGACGCTCCATGCAGGGGGCAGGTGCAGATACGCAGTATTTT,CASRRSMQGAGADTQYF
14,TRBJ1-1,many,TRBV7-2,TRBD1,TGTGCCAGCAGTTTACAGGGGTGGAACACTGAAGCTTTCTTT,CASSLQGWNTEAFF
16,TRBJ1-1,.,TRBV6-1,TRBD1,TGTGCCAGCGGTGAGTCTGTCAGACAGGGGGGCACTGAAGCTTTCTTT,CASGESVRQGGTEAFF
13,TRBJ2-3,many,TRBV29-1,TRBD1,TGCAGCGCAGGGACAGGAGTGAGAGATACGCAGTATTTT,CSAGTGVRDTQYF
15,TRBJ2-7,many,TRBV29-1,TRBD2,TGCAGCGTTCTGGGGACTAGCGGGGCCTCCTACGAGCAGTACTTC,CSVLGTSGASYEQYF
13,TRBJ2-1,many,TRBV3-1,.,TGTGCCAGCAGCCCGGCTCTCTACAATGAGCAGTTCTTC,CASSPALYNEQFF
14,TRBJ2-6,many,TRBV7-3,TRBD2,TGTGCCAGCAGCTTAACGCGGGGGGCAAACGTCCTGACTTTC,CASSLTRGANVLTF
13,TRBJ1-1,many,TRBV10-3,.,TGTGCCATTACCACGGGCCCGAACACTGAAGCTTTCTTT,CAITTGPNTEAFF
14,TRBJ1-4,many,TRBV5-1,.,TGCGCCAGCAGCTTGAGACAGCTTAATGAAAAACTGTTTTTT,CASSLRQLNEKLFF
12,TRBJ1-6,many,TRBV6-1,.,TGTGCCAGCCGAGGGTCGAGTTCACCCCTCCACTTT,CASRGSSSPLHF
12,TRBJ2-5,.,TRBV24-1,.,TGTGTCACCAGTCTGGGCCCAGAGATCCAGTACTTC,CVTSLGPEIQYF
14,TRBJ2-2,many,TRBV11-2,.,TGTGCCAGCAGCTTAGTAAGGAACACCGGGGAGCTGTTTTTT,CASSLVRNTGELFF
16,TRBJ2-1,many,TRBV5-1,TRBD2,TGCGCCAGCAGCTGGGCAGCGGGAGGCTTAAACAATGAGCAGTTCTTC,CASSWAAGGLNNEQFF
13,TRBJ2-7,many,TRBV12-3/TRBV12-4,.,TGTGCCAGCAGTAGGGGGGCGGTAAACGAGCAGTACTTC,CASSRGAVNEQYF
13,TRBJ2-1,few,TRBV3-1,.,TGTGCCAGCAGCCATGGGGGTCGTAATGAGCAGTTCTTC,CASSHGGRNEQFF
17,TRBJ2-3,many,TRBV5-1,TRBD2,TGCGCCAGCAGCTTGGATAGGACTAGCGGGAGGACAGATACGCAGTATTTT,CASSLDRTSGRTDTQYF
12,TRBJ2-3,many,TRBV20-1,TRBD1,TGCAGTGCAAGGACAGGGGCCAACTGGCAGTATTTT,CSARTGANWQYF
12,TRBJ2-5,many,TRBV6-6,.,TGTGCCAGCAGACACAGCAAAGAGACCCAGTACTTC,CASRHSKETQYF
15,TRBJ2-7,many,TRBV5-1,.,TGCGCCAGCAGCTTGGAGACCGTCAGCTCCTACGAGCAGTACTTC,CASSLETVSSYEQYF
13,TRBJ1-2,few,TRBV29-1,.,TGCAGCGCCGAGCCCTTCGGAGGCTATGGCTACACCTTC,CSAEPFGGYGYTF